This is a list of T cell receptor beta chains from one sample in a study of blood T cell repertoires in COVID-19. Clones were sequenced by immunoSEQ multiplex PCR, and TCRdb holds only the in-frame ones, with some missing. The sample consists of 150,000 to 180,000 clones, 78% of them appearing once. The sequencing input was peripheral blood. Source of these receptors: a man at least 80 years old with acute or convalescent COVID-19. Each CDR3 is given with its conserved first and last residue. A D gene is named only where the DNA matches it firmly. For some rows the clone size is stated as once, few or many, or as a class when expanded; others skip it.

j_call: TRBJ2-3
v_call: TRBV27
clone_size: NA
d_call: NA
cdr3_nt: TGTGCCAGCAGATCACAGGATTCCACAGATACGCAGTATTTT
cdr3_aa: CASRSQDSTDTQYF

j_call: TRBJ1-1
v_call: TRBV18
clone_size: NA
d_call: NA
cdr3_nt: TGTGCCAGCTCACCTTTCGCAGGTTACACTGAAGCTTTCTTT
cdr3_aa: CASSPFAGYTEAFF

j_call: TRBJ1-1
v_call: TRBV18
clone_size: NA
d_call: TRBD1
cdr3_nt: TGTGCCAGCTCACCCCCAGGGGGTAAGAACACTGAAGCTTTCTTT
cdr3_aa: CASSPPGGKNTEAFF

j_call: TRBJ1-1
v_call: TRBV24-1
clone_size: NA
d_call: NA
cdr3_nt: TGTGCCACCAGTGAGGCGGGGTTAGCTTTCTTT
cdr3_aa: CATSEAGLAFF

j_call: TRBJ1-3
v_call: TRBV6-5
clone_size: NA
d_call: NA
cdr3_nt: TGTGCCAGCACTAGATATCCCAGCTCTGGAAACACCATATATTTT
cdr3_aa: CASTRYPSSGNTIYF

j_call: TRBJ2-1
v_call: TRBV2
clone_size: NA
d_call: TRBD2
cdr3_nt: TGTGCCAGCAGACGACGGACTAGCGAAAATGAGCAGTTCTTC
cdr3_aa: CASRRRTSENEQFF

j_call: TRBJ1-2
v_call: TRBV6-5
clone_size: NA
d_call: NA
cdr3_nt: TGTGCCAGCAGTTACCAGGGGCCGGGCTATGGCTACACCTTC
cdr3_aa: CASSYQGPGYGYTF

j_call: TRBJ1-2
v_call: TRBV2
clone_size: NA
d_call: NA
cdr3_nt: TGTGCCAGCAGTGAGAGCGGGACGGGGAATGGAGGCTACACCTTC
cdr3_aa: CASSESGTGNGGYTF

j_call: TRBJ2-5
v_call: TRBV6-5
clone_size: few
d_call: TRBD2
cdr3_nt: TGTGCCAGCAGTTACCGAGGACTAGCGGGGGAGACCCAGTACTTC
cdr3_aa: CASSYRGLAGETQYF

j_call: TRBJ2-1
v_call: TRBV10-3
clone_size: NA
d_call: TRBD2
cdr3_nt: TGTGCCATCAGTGAGGGGACAAGCGGGGGTGAGCAGTTCTTC
cdr3_aa: CAISEGTSGGEQFF

j_call: TRBJ1-4
v_call: TRBV3-1/TRBV3-2
clone_size: once
d_call: NA
cdr3_nt: TGTGCCCGCAAGCCCCGGGCAACTAATGAAAAACTGTTTTTT
cdr3_aa: CARKPRATNEKLFF

j_call: TRBJ1-4
v_call: TRBV7-9
clone_size: NA
d_call: TRBD1
cdr3_nt: TGTGCCAGCAGCTTAGCGGAGGGGGCGCGAACTAATGAAAAACTGTTTTTT
cdr3_aa: CASSLAEGARTNEKLFF

j_call: TRBJ2-4
v_call: TRBV6-5
clone_size: NA
d_call: TRBD1
cdr3_nt: TGTGCCTGCAGGCAGGACAGGGGGGTCGTTCAGTACTTC
cdr3_aa: CACRQDRGVVQYF

j_call: TRBJ2-2
v_call: TRBV2
clone_size: NA
d_call: NA
cdr3_nt: TGTGCCAGCAGTTCGGACACCGGGGAGCTGTTTTTT
cdr3_aa: CASSSDTGELFF

j_call: TRBJ2-2
v_call: TRBV5-1
clone_size: once
d_call: TRBD2
cdr3_nt: TGCGCCAGCAGCTTGATGGTACGAGCGGGGGGGAACACCGGGGAGCTGTTTTTT
cdr3_aa: CASSLMVRAGGNTGELFF

j_call: TRBJ2-1
v_call: TRBV5-5
clone_size: once
d_call: TRBD1
cdr3_nt: TGTGCCAGCAGCCACAGCGTCTGGACAGGAGAAAATGAGCAGTTCTTC
cdr3_aa: CASSHSVWTGENEQFF

j_call: TRBJ1-1
v_call: TRBV3-1/TRBV3-2
clone_size: NA
d_call: TRBD1
cdr3_nt: TGTGCCAGCAGCCAAGATGGTCCCAGGGGGATGGCTTTCTTT
cdr3_aa: CASSQDGPRGMAFF

j_call: TRBJ2-3
v_call: TRBV2
clone_size: many
d_call: TRBD2
cdr3_nt: TGTGCCAGCAGTCCCGAGCGGGGGAGCACAGATACGCAGTATTTT
cdr3_aa: CASSPERGSTDTQYF

j_call: TRBJ1-2
v_call: TRBV12-3/TRBV12-4
clone_size: NA
d_call: NA
cdr3_nt: TGTGCCAACCCAGGTAACTATGGCTACACCTTC
cdr3_aa: CANPGNYGYTF

j_call: TRBJ2-3
v_call: TRBV10-3
clone_size: NA
d_call: TRBD2
cdr3_nt: TGTGCCATCAGCCTGACTAGCGGGGACACAGATACGCAGTATTTT
cdr3_aa: CAISLTSGDTDTQYF

j_call: TRBJ2-7
v_call: TRBV2
clone_size: NA
d_call: NA
cdr3_nt: TGTGCCAGCAGTGAAACGGGACTCTCAGTCACCGAGCAGTACTTC
cdr3_aa: CASSETGLSVTEQYF

j_call: TRBJ1-2
v_call: TRBV7-8
clone_size: NA
d_call: NA
cdr3_nt: TGTGCCAGCAGCGTACTAAACTATGGCTACACCTTC
cdr3_aa: CASSVLNYGYTF

j_call: TRBJ1-3
v_call: TRBV2
clone_size: few
d_call: NA
cdr3_nt: TGTGCCAGCAGTGGGCCTGGAAACACCATATATTTT
cdr3_aa: CASSGPGNTIYF

j_call: TRBJ1-5
v_call: TRBV6-5
clone_size: NA
d_call: NA
cdr3_nt: TGTGCCACCGACTTAAGCAATCAGCCCCAGCATTTT
cdr3_aa: CATDLSNQPQHF

j_call: TRBJ1-2
v_call: TRBV6-1
clone_size: NA
d_call: TRBD1
cdr3_nt: TGTGCCAGCAGTGAAGGTTGGACAGGGGCTGGCTACACCTTC
cdr3_aa: CASSEGWTGAGYTF

j_call: TRBJ2-6
v_call: TRBV19
clone_size: NA
d_call: NA
cdr3_nt: TGTGCCAGTGGGGGTGGAGGGGCCCAACGGTCTGGGGCCAACGTCCTGACTTTC
cdr3_aa: CASGGGGAQRSGANVLTF

j_call: TRBJ2-2
v_call: TRBV7-6
clone_size: few
d_call: TRBD2
cdr3_nt: TGTGCCAGCAGCTTAGTCAGGGGACTACTAGCGGGGGAAGGAGACACCGGGGAGCTGTTTTTT
cdr3_aa: CASSLVRGLLAGEGDTGELFF

j_call: TRBJ1-2
v_call: TRBV18
clone_size: NA
d_call: NA
cdr3_nt: TGTGCCAGCTCACCAGGAGTGTTGCGTGGCTACACCTTC
cdr3_aa: CASSPGVLRGYTF

j_call: TRBJ1-1
v_call: TRBV3-1/TRBV3-2
clone_size: NA
d_call: TRBD1
cdr3_nt: TGTGCCAGCAGCCCAGGGGACAGGGCCGAAGCTTTCTTT
cdr3_aa: CASSPGDRAEAFF

j_call: TRBJ2-1
v_call: TRBV11-3
clone_size: NA
d_call: NA
cdr3_nt: TGTGCCAGCAGTCTACCCGACAATGAGCAGTTCTTC
cdr3_aa: CASSLPDNEQFF

j_call: TRBJ2-1
v_call: TRBV5-1
clone_size: once
d_call: TRBD1
cdr3_nt: TGCGCCAGCACCCCGTTGGGACAGGGTTTCTACAATGAGCAGTTCTTC
cdr3_aa: CASTPLGQGFYNEQFF

j_call: TRBJ1-3
v_call: TRBV4-3
clone_size: NA
d_call: TRBD1
cdr3_nt: TGCGCCAGCAGTCAAGGACCAGGGGGTTTCTCTGGAAACACCATATATTTT
cdr3_aa: CASSQGPGGFSGNTIYF

j_call: TRBJ2-2
v_call: TRBV27
clone_size: NA
d_call: TRBD1
cdr3_nt: TGTGCCAGCAGTCGGGACAGGGTATCTGGGGAGCTGTTTTTT
cdr3_aa: CASSRDRVSGELFF

j_call: TRBJ2-5
v_call: TRBV5-1
clone_size: NA
d_call: NA
cdr3_nt: TGCGCCAGCTTCTCAGCCAGAGGGGGGACCCAGTACTTC
cdr3_aa: CASFSARGGTQYF

j_call: TRBJ2-3
v_call: TRBV6-5
clone_size: NA
d_call: TRBD1
cdr3_nt: TGTGCCAGCAAGGTGGACAGGGGTACAGATACGCAGTATTTT
cdr3_aa: CASKVDRGTDTQYF

j_call: TRBJ1-2
v_call: TRBV5-4
clone_size: NA
d_call: TRBD1
cdr3_nt: TGTGCCAGCAGCTTCTACCCCGGACAGGGGGTAGGCTACACCTTC
cdr3_aa: CASSFYPGQGVGYTF

j_call: TRBJ2-3
v_call: TRBV7-3
clone_size: NA
d_call: TRBD2
cdr3_nt: TGTGCCAGCAGCTTTGTGACTAGCCCTAGAAGCACAGATACGCAGTATTTT
cdr3_aa: CASSFVTSPRSTDTQYF

j_call: TRBJ2-2
v_call: TRBV27
clone_size: few
d_call: TRBD1
cdr3_nt: TGTGCCAGCAGCTGGACAGGGTGGGGCGGGGAGCTGTTTTTT
cdr3_aa: CASSWTGWGGELFF